The 15 T cell receptor beta chains given below trace back to one sample, sequenced in a study of blood T cell repertoires in COVID-19. This table comes from immunoSEQ multiplex PCR, and its TCRdb copy is limited to in-frame clones, with some not included. The sample records under 300,000 clones, about 87% being singletons. The source material was PBMCs or T cells enriched from blood (not recorded which). The receptors were gathered from a woman aged 40 to 49 with acute COVID-19.

This rearrangement joins TRBV18 to TRBJ1-1; D is undetermined. The CDR3 is 14 residues long. Germline V gene lookup returns CDR1 KGHSH and CDR2 LQKENI. Trimming removed 1 base from V and 1 base from J, with 7 bases in between. CDR3 nucleotide sequence: TGTGCCAGCTCACCACGTCGAGAGAACACTGAAGCTTTCTTT. Its protein product is CASSPRRENTEAFF.

This clone showed up just once. This chain joins TRBV4-1 and TRBJ2-3; no definite D call. CDR1 and CDR2 from the germline V gene are MGHRA and YSYEKL. The CDR3 extends over 16 amino acids. The V and J ends lost 0 bases and 0 bases respectively, with 10 bases between them. CDR3 coding DNA: TGCGCCAGCAGCCAAGATTCCCCTACTAGCACAGATACGCAGTATTTT. Translating gives CASSQDSPTSTDTQYF.

Only a few counts were recorded for this clone. The chain has TRBV4-3 and TRBJ1-4, with 8 positions matching TRBD1. Germline assignment: CDR1 LGHNA and CDR2 YSLEER. The CDR3 contains 15 residues. With 3 bases clipped from V and 7 bases from J, the junction kept 7 bases outside the gene matches. The DNA for the CDR3 is TGCGCCAGCAGCCAGTTTGACAGGGGAGGTGAAAAACTGTTTTTT. Its protein is CASSQFDRGGEKLFF.

V and J are TRBV10-3 and TRBJ1-5, with D possibly being TRBD1 (5 bases). Trimming removed 4 bases at V and 3 bases at J, with 10 bases between. The CDR3 has 14 amino acids. Germline V lookup: CDR1 ENHRY, CDR2 SYGVKD. CDR3 in DNA: TGTGCCATCAGTGGAGACAGAGACAATCAGCCCCAGCATTTT. Protein sequence: CAISGDRDNQPQHF.

J is TRBJ1-5 and V is TRBV2; TRBD1 matches 7 bases. The V and J ends lost 5 bases and 6 bases, in that order; junction bases with no gene match: 25. Germline-derived CDR1 and CDR2 are SNHLY and FYNNEI. This CDR3 comprises 20 residues. This CDR3 reads CASSHEGQSIRTLSFQPQHF. In DNA form, the CDR3 reads TGTGCCAGCAGTCATGAGGGACAGTCTATACGGACCCTATCCTTTCAGCCCCAGCATTTT.

Written as DNA, the CDR3 is TGTGCCTGGTCCAGAGATTACGGGGGACTAGCGGACGAGCAGTACGTC. Amino acids: CAWSRDYGGLADEQYV. This rearrangement joins TRBV30 to TRBJ2-7, with 11 nucleotides matching TRBD2. Trimming removed 5 bases from V and 5 bases from J; junction bases left unmatched: 14. Germline values: CDR1 GTSNPN, CDR2 SVGIG (reference sequence). The CDR3 runs 16 residues.

CDR3 sequence: CASSGTSSADEQFF. CDR3 in DNA: TGTGCCAGCAGCGGGACTAGCTCTGCCGATGAGCAGTTCTTC. The V call is TRBV27, the J call TRBJ2-1; 9 positions agree with TRBD2. The CDR3 spans 14 residues. CDR1 is MNHEY and CDR2 is SMNVEV in the germline V gene (reference sequence). V shed 6 bases, J shed 8 bases, and the junction held 8 bases outside the gene matches.

The chain joins TRBV7-9 to TRBJ1-2, with 9 nucleotides matching TRBD1. V lost 1 base and J lost 7; bases outside the gene matches: 16. Germline lookup yields CDR1 SEHNR and CDR2 FQNEAQ (reference sequence). The CDR3 sequence is 18 residues long. The chain's CDR3 is CASSLVSGPGTGIGGYTF. In DNA, the CDR3 is TGTGCCAGCAGCTTAGTGTCGGGCCCCGGGACAGGGATCGGTGGCTACACCTTC.

The chain is built from TRBV19 and TRBJ2-7, with D uncertain. Trimming pared 1 base from V and 1 base from J, leaving 8 bases between. The CDR3 is 14 residues long. CDR1 LNHDA and CDR2 SQIVND come from the germline V gene (reference sequence). The CDR3 loop reads CASSIVGQSYEQYF. CDR3 nucleotides: TGTGCCAGTAGTATAGTTGGGCAGTCCTACGAGCAGTACTTC.

The gene calls are TRBV12-3 or TRBV12-4 and TRBJ1-1; D is ambiguous. The CDR3 is 12 residues long. Trimming removed 6 bases from V and 3 bases from J, with 8 bases in between. The CDR3 sequence is CASSQTDTEAFF. The CDR3 DNA reads as TGTGCCAGCAGCCAAACAGACACTGAAGCTTTCTTT.

The J gene is TRBJ2-5, the V gene TRBV24-1; D may be TRBD2 (6 bases). Trimming took off 5 bases at V and 2 bases at J, with 14 bases between the two ends. The CDR3 spans 15 residues. Germline CDR1 KGHDR, CDR2 SFDVKD. The CDR3 nucleotides are TGTGCCACCAGTGGGATTTCCGCGGGGCAAGAGACCCAGTACTTC. The encoded protein is CATSGISAGQETQYF.

This clone was counted once. J is TRBJ2-5 and V is TRBV5-1; 10 bases agree with TRBD2. Germline values: CDR1 SGHRS, CDR2 YFSETQ. This CDR3 region has 15 residues. V lost 7 bases, J lost 3 bases, and 9 bases stayed unmatched. The CDR3 sequence: CASGSGTSVKETQYF. The CDR3 DNA reads TGCGCCAGCGGATCCGGGACTAGCGTAAAAGAGACCCAGTACTTC.

V and J are TRBV18 and TRBJ1-2; 8 nucleotides line up with TRBD1. J was trimmed by 4 bases and V by 4 bases; bases with no gene match: 8. Looked up from germline, CDR1 is KGHSH and CDR2 is LQKENI. This CDR3 has 15 amino acids. Written as DNA, the CDR3 is TGTGCCAGCTCACAAAGACAGGGGCGGGCCTATGGCTACACCTTC. Its protein product is CASSQRQGRAYGYTF.

This chain links TRBV24-1 with TRBJ2-3; D perhaps matches TRBD2 (5 bases). This CDR3 is built from 12 residues. Germline assignment: CDR1 KGHDR and CDR2 SFDVKD. Trimming removed 12 bases from V and 8 bases from J, with 17 bases in between. CDR3 nucleotides: TGTGCCCCTAACGGGCCCCGGGGTACGCAGTATTTT. Its translation: CAPNGPRGTQYF.

The rearrangement uses TRBV30 and TRBJ1-2; possibly TRBD1 for D (5 bases). CDR3 length: 12 amino acids. Germline V gene sequence: CDR1 GTSNPN, CDR2 SVGIG (reference sequence). With 2 bases removed from V and 4 bases from J, the gap between germline ends came to 8 bases. The CDR3 here is CAWSSGFYGYTF. The CDR3 DNA sequence: TGTGCCTGGAGTTCAGGGTTCTATGGCTACACCTTC.